This entry lists 12 T cell receptor beta chains sequenced from one sample in a study of cytomegalovirus exposure and HLA in healthy donors. A multiplex PCR was run with 60 Vbeta primers and 13 Jbeta primers. Profiling relied on immunoSEQ multiplex PCR, and the TCRdb table lists in-frame clones only, not all of them. The sample contains about 160,000 clones, about four fifths of which appear only once. Input material: PBMCs. The receptors come from a man younger than 40 in good health and CMV-seronegative.

This clone is a singleton in its sample. V gene TRBV15 combines with J gene TRBJ2-7; TRBD1 agrees at 10 bases. After removal of 5 bases from V and 5 bases from J, the junction contained 6 bases not matched to a gene. The CDR3 sequence is 14 residues long. From germline, CDR1 is LNHNV and CDR2 YYDKDF (reference sequence). The CDR3 region has the DNA TGTGCCACCAGCGGCCGGGACAGGGGTGACGAGCAGTACTTC. Amino acid sequence: CATSGRDRGDEQYF.

The CDR3 region is CASSPDRNYGYTF. Here the CDR3 DNA reads TGTGCCAGCAGCCCGGACAGAAACTATGGCTACACCTTC. The chain carries TRBV7-9 and TRBJ1-2; D is perhaps TRBD1 (6 bases). This CDR3 is built from 13 residues. V lost 5 bases and J 2 bases, leaving 9 bases between the germline ends. Looked up from germline, CDR1 is SEHNR and CDR2 is FQNEAQ (reference sequence).

Only one count was recorded for this clone. V is TRBV27 and J is TRBJ2-6; D is perhaps TRBD1 (6 bases). This CDR3 has 18 amino acids. With 1 base removed from V and 0 bases from J, the gap between germline ends came to 13 bases. Germline V lookup: CDR1 MNHEY, CDR2 SMNVEV (reference sequence). In DNA, the CDR3 is TGTGCCAGCAGTTTATGGGGTCAGGGGAGCTCTGGGGCCAACGTCCTGACTTTC. This gives the protein CASSLWGQGSSGANVLTF. Based on the CDR3 plus reference TRBV27 and TRBJ2-6, the full variable domain is EAQVTQNPRYLITVTGKKLTVTCSQNMNHEYMSWYRQDPGLGLRQIYYSMNVEVTDKGDVPEGYKVSRKEKRNFPLILESPSPNQTSLYFCASSLWGQGSSGANVLTFGAGSRLTVL.

V is TRBV15 and J is TRBJ1-2, with no clear D. Germline V CDR1 and CDR2: LNHNV, YYDKDF (reference sequence). V was pared by 1 base and J by 8 bases, with 8 bases between. This CDR3 is 12 amino acids long. CDR3: CATSRALRGYTF. CDR3 DNA sequence: TGTGCCACCAGCAGAGCCCTTAGAGGCTACACCTTC.

The count of this clone is one. V gene TRBV2 combines with J gene TRBJ1-5; D ambiguous. The V gene's germline CDR1 is SNHLY and CDR2 FYNNEI. Trimming cost V 6 bases and J 8 bases, with 8 bases left between them. The CDR3 has 11 amino acids. CDR3 coding DNA: TGTGCCAGCAGGGCCCAAGAGCCCCAGCATTTT. Protein sequence: CASRAQEPQHF.

The chain has TRBV9 and TRBJ2-3; D is possibly TRBD2 (5 bases). Trimming removed 3 bases from V and 3 bases from J, with 14 bases in between. This CDR3 contains 15 residues. Germline V CDR1 and CDR2: SGDLS, YYNGEE. CDR3 sequence: CASSGEGRMTDTQYF. Written as DNA, the CDR3 is TGTGCCAGCAGCGGTGAGGGCAGGATGACAGATACGCAGTATTTT.

The rearrangement joins TRBV28 to TRBJ1-5; D gene uncertain. CDR1 and CDR2 from the germline V gene are MDHEN and SYDVKM. The germline V and J ends were trimmed by 5 bases and 7 bases, with 9 bases remaining between them. The CDR3 has 12 amino acids. CDR3 sequence (DNA): TGTGCCAGCAGTCTCCCGGGGCAGCCCCAGCATTTT. This gives the protein CASSLPGQPQHF.

This clone was observed once. DNA for the CDR3: TGCGCCAGCAGTGTCCCGGACAGGGGGCGCAGGGGGAAAGAGACCCAGTACTTC. Protein sequence: CASSVPDRGRRGKETQYF. The J gene is TRBJ2-5, the V gene TRBV10-1; the match to TRBD1 covers 11 bases. This CDR3 region has 18 residues. V lost 4 bases, J lost 3 bases, and 13 bases stayed unmatched. The germline V gene has CDR1 WNHNN and CDR2 SYGVQD (reference sequence).

V gene TRBV5-1 combines with J gene TRBJ1-5; D unclear. V lost 4 bases and J 0 bases, leaving 11 bases between the germline ends. CDR1 and CDR2 from the germline V gene are SGHRS and YFSETQ. The CDR3 loop spans 15 amino acids. The CDR3 here is CASSLGLYSNQPQHF. Written as DNA, the CDR3 is TGCGCCAGCAGCCTAGGCCTATATAGCAATCAGCCCCAGCATTTT.

The rearrangement links TRBV5-1 to TRBJ2-3; TRBD2 aligns across 9 bases. The germline V gene has CDR1 SGHRS and CDR2 YFSETQ. The ends lost 2 bases at V and 6 bases at J; junction bases unmatched: 13. There are 17 residues in the CDR3. Here the CDR3 DNA reads TGCGCCAGCAGCTTATCATCTAGCGGGGCCCGAGGGGATACGCAGTATTTT. This sequence encodes CASSLSSSGARGDTQYF.

The chain joins TRBV28 to TRBJ1-2; D is ambiguous. Trimming shortened V by 4 bases and J by 4 bases, and 10 bases separated the two germline ends. CDR3 length: 13 amino acids. Germline assignment: CDR1 MDHEN and CDR2 SYDVKM. The CDR3: CASSSPGGYGYTF. CDR3 sequence (DNA): TGTGCCAGCAGTTCACCCGGAGGCTATGGCTACACCTTC.

CDR3 bases: TGTGCCAGCAGCCGCTATAATGGACAGCAAGAGACCCAGTACTTC. This translates into CASSRYNGQQETQYF. This chain uses TRBV27 with TRBJ2-5; TRBD1 is a possible D gene (6 bases). Germline V gives CDR1 MNHEY, CDR2 SMNVEV (reference sequence). V lost 6 bases to trimming and J lost 2 bases, with 16 bases between them. The CDR3 has 15 amino acids.